This TCR beta chain emerged from a study of T cell responses to AZD1222 COVID-19 vaccine. The data were produced by immunoSEQ multiplex PCR, yet TCRdb's version contains in-frame clones alone and is incomplete. The profile shows about 150,000 clones, 89% of them singletons. The TCR comes from an adult in good health. Sequences were derived from peripheral blood, sampled on day 0 of AZD1222 vaccination.

The DNA for the CDR3 is TGTGCCAGCAGTTTAAGTTTCCTAGGGCAGGGAAGAGGCTATGGCTACACCTTC. Translation gives CASSLSFLGQGRGYGYTF. The rearrangement links TRBV27 to TRBJ1-2; D is perhaps TRBD1 (5 bases). V lost 2 bases and J 4 bases, leaving 23 bases between the germline ends. There are 18 residues in the CDR3. Germline V gives CDR1 MNHEY, CDR2 SMNVEV (reference sequence).